A single sample is the source of the 30 T cell receptor beta chains below, sequenced in a study of blood T cells in healthy people across ages. Using a J-beta primer mix together with a sample-barcoded 5' primer, a second PCR was run for about 6 to 11 cycles. TCRdb fed the 5' RACE reads into MiXCR, producing one record per CDR3 protein. The repertoire holds about 1 million distinct CDR3 sequences, with almost 25% as singletons. Separately, the same data were catalogued under a study of T cells of mothers and their children.

Sample: blood. The receptors derive from a girl aged 2 to 9 in good health.

The chain recombines TRBV14 with TRBJ2-3; 8 nucleotides align to TRBD1. Germline V gene lookup returns CDR1 SGHDN and CDR2 FVKESK. Trimming at V came to 3 bases and at J to 2 bases, leaving 16 bases not matched to a gene. The CDR3 consists of 19 residues. CDR3 residues: CASSHPKGQGSPSTDTQYF. CDR3 sequence (DNA): TGTGCCAGCAGCCACCCGAAAGGACAGGGTTCCCCCTCCACAGATACGCAGTATTTT.

The chain recombines TRBV9 with TRBJ2-2; D ambiguous. V was clipped by 2 bases and J by 5 bases, with 13 bases between them. Germline V CDR1 and CDR2: SGDLS, YYNGEE. The CDR3 is 15 amino acids. CDR3 amino acids: CASSVGGTLTGELFF. CDR3 DNA: TGTGCCAGCAGCGTTGGCGGCACGCTAACCGGGGAGCTGTTTTTT.

The chain carries TRBV5-1 and TRBJ1-1; D is undetermined. This CDR3 has 13 amino acids. The germline gives CDR1 SGHRS, CDR2 YFSETQ. V was pared by 2 bases and J by 2 bases, with 7 bases between. The CDR3 loop reads CASSFQINTEAFF. As DNA, the CDR3 is TGCGCCAGCAGCTTCCAGATAAACACTGAAGCTTTCTTT.

This clonotype appeared a few times. A read error may be the cause here, since a much bigger clone is one base away. J is TRBJ2-5 and V is TRBV28, with D hard to call. This CDR3 contains 13 residues. Per the germline V gene, CDR1 is MDHEN and CDR2 is SYDVKM. The chain's CDR3 is CASSLSSHYEQCF. Here the CDR3 DNA reads TGTGCCAGCAGTTTATCTTCTCACTACGAGCAGTGCTTC.

This clonotype was seen a handful of times. The chain carries TRBV11-2 and TRBJ2-5; possibly TRBD2 for D (5 bases). Trimming removed 5 bases from V and 0 bases from J, with 16 bases in between. The CDR3 has 16 amino acids. Germline CDR1 and CDR2: SGHAT and FQNNGV. CDR3 residues: CASSPPGGYYQETQYF. CDR3 nucleotide sequence: TGTGCCAGCAGCCCTCCGGGCGGGTATTACCAAGAGACCCAGTACTTC.

Only a few counts were recorded for this clonotype. The CDR3 is CSARAVDTSSYEQYF. The CDR3 region has the DNA TGCAGTGCTAGGGCGGTGGACACGAGCTCCTACGAGCAGTACTTC. The genes are TRBV20-1 and TRBJ2-7, with a weak D call TRBD1 (5 bases). The V and J ends lost 3 bases and 0 bases respectively, with 15 bases between them. Per germline, CDR1 DFQATT and CDR2 SNEGSKA (reference sequence). The CDR3 extends over 15 amino acids.

This clonotype has just a few counts. The chain is built from TRBV28 and TRBJ2-7; tentatively, D is TRBD1 (6 bases). Germline V gene sequence: CDR1 MDHEN, CDR2 SYDVKM. CDR3 size: 12 residues. Trimming cost V 5 bases and J 11 bases, with 16 bases left between them. CDR3: CASSTGTLDKYF. CDR3 DNA: TGTGCCAGCAGTACCGGGACACTTGATAAGTACTTC.

The chain is built from TRBV12-3 or TRBV12-4 and TRBJ1-6, with TRBD1 matching over 8 bases. This CDR3 has 15 amino acids. Trimming took 5 bases from V and 7 from J; bases not matched to a gene: 7. The CDR3 loop reads CASSPWDRQNSPLHF. DNA of the CDR3: TGTGCCAGCAGTCCGTGGGACAGGCAGAATTCACCCCTCCACTTT.

The CDR3 here is CASSLEAGSIYEQYF. CDR3 coding DNA: TGCGCCAGCAGCTTGGAAGCAGGGTCCATCTACGAGCAGTACTTC. This chain connects TRBV5-1 to TRBJ2-7; D possibly corresponds to TRBD1 (5 bases). This CDR3 has 15 residues. In germline, CDR1 is SGHRS, CDR2 YFSETQ. V lost 0 bases and J lost 3, with 13 bases in between.

This clonotype appeared a few times. J is TRBJ1-2 and V is TRBV2; D remains ambiguous. The CDR3 length is 14 residues. Trimming shortened V by 1 base and J by 5 bases, and 11 bases separated the two germline ends. Looked up from germline, CDR1 is SNHLY and CDR2 is FYNNEI. CDR3 DNA: TGTGCCAGCAGTGAAGAAGGTTCCTCGTATGGCTACACCTTC. Translating it yields CASSEEGSSYGYTF.

This clonotype has just one count. The V gene is TRBV11-1, the J gene TRBJ2-1; D gene uncertain. This CDR3 has 13 residues. The germline V gene encodes CDR1 SGHAT and CDR2 FQDESV (reference sequence). V was pared by 1 base and J by 9 bases, with 10 bases between. CDR3 DNA: TGTGCCAGCAGCTTAGTCCCAACGGGTGAGCAGTTCTTC. This sequence encodes CASSLVPTGEQFF.

This chain uses TRBV20-1 with TRBJ2-7; 9 bases line up with TRBD2. Per germline, CDR1 DFQATT and CDR2 SNEGSKA (reference sequence). The junction had 7 bases not matched to a gene; V was cut back by 3 bases and J by 1 base. The CDR3 covers 15 residues. The CDR3 region has the DNA TGCAGTGCTAGTAGCCTAGCGGGGACATCCTACGAGCAGTACTTC. Translation: CSASSLAGTSYEQYF.

Of note for this clonotype: Just one base apart from a much larger clone, this may be a read error. The CDR3 here is CASSQDPVYEQCF. Written as DNA, the CDR3 is TGTGCCAGCAGCCAAGATCCGGTCTACGAGCAGTGCTTC. The chain recombines TRBV14 with TRBJ2-7; D is ambiguous. There are 13 residues in the CDR3. Per germline, CDR1 SGHDN and CDR2 FVKESK. Full variable domain (remainder filled in from reference TRBV14 and TRBJ2-7): EAGVTQFPSHSVIEKGQTVTLRCDPISGHDNLYWYRRVMGKEIKFLLHFVKESKQDESGMPNNRFLAERTGGTYSTLKVQPAELEDSGVYFCASSQDPVYEQCFGPGTRLTVT.

This clonotype has a handful of counts. The junction differs from germline at one of its ends, possibly a read error. J is TRBJ1-1 and V is TRBV28; D remains unclear. Germline values: CDR1 MDHEN, CDR2 SYDVKM. The CDR3 length is 11 residues. The DNA of the CDR3 is TGTGCCAGCAGTTTGGGTCCCCACGACGTCTTT. Its protein is CASSLGPHDVF.

In this sample, this clonotype turned up many times. The chain combines TRBV9 with TRBJ2-5, with D possibly TRBD2 on 6 matching bases. V was pared by 4 bases and J by 4 bases, with 8 bases between. CDR3 length equals 12 residues. The germline gives CDR1 SGDLS, CDR2 YYNGEE. The CDR3 sequence is CASSRDSETQYF. The CDR3 DNA reads TGTGCCAGCAGCCGGGACTCAGAGACCCAGTACTTC.

The chain combines TRBV4-1 with TRBJ2-3, with D possibly TRBD2 on 6 matching bases. V shed 2 bases and J shed 3 bases, with 9 bases lying between them. The CDR3 covers 14 residues. Germline V gives CDR1 MGHRA, CDR2 YSYEKL. The chain's CDR3 is CASSQPGLTDTQYF. Here the CDR3 DNA reads TGCGCCAGCAGCCAACCGGGACTGACAGATACGCAGTATTTT.

The rearrangement uses TRBV19 and TRBJ2-1; a weak D match, TRBD1 (6 bases). Germline CDR1 is LNHDA and CDR2 is SQIVND (reference sequence). Trimming shortened V by 9 bases and J by 8 bases, and 20 bases separated the two germline ends. CDR3 length: 14 residues. CDR3 coding DNA: TGTGCCAGCAACCCCTCACAGGGCCGCGATGAGCAGTTCTTC. Its protein is CASNPSQGRDEQFF.

This chain connects TRBV6-2 or TRBV6-3 to TRBJ2-5; 9 bases map to TRBD1. Near its end, the DNA agrees better with TRBJ2-1, so the J call may be wrong. The CDR3 consists of 16 residues. Germline CDR1 reads MNHEY; CDR2 reads SVGEGT. CDR3 in DNA: TGTGCCAGCAGTGTAAGCGGGGCGGGACAGGGCCTTAGGCAGTTCTTC. This encodes CASSVSGAGQGLRQFF.

A few counts support this clonotype. This chain joins TRBV4-1 and TRBJ2-5; the D is unclear. Germline CDR1 is MGHRA and CDR2 is YSYEKL. The CDR3 extends over 12 amino acids. V was trimmed by 3 bases and J by 11 bases, leaving 13 bases between them. The CDR3 loop is CASSQPPFRQYF. DNA for the CDR3: TGCGCCAGCAGCCAGCCCCCTTTTCGGCAGTACTTC.

This clonotype was seen a few times. The chain couples TRBV5-1 to TRBJ2-7; tentatively, D is TRBD2 (6 bases). Trimming took off 0 bases at V and 5 bases at J, with 9 bases between the two ends. Per the germline V gene, CDR1 is SGHRS and CDR2 is YFSETQ. This CDR3 has 13 residues. The CDR3 region has the DNA TGCGCCAGCAGCTTGGGGACTACCAACGAGCAGTACTTC. Translating gives CASSLGTTNEQYF.

This clonotype showed up just a few times. This chain links TRBV12-3 or TRBV12-4 with TRBJ1-1; TRBD1 is a possible D gene (5 bases). With 6 bases removed from V and 10 bases from J, the gap between germline ends came to 27 bases. The CDR3 is 16 residues long. CDR3 sequence reads: CASRPPRARGLPVAFF. CDR3 nucleotide sequence: TGTGCCAGCAGGCCGCCGAGGGCAAGGGGTTTGCCGGTAGCTTTCTTT.

CDR3 amino acids: CATSRGGQHSGNTIYF. CDR3 in DNA: TGTGCCACCAGCAGAGGTGGACAGCACTCTGGAAACACCATATATTTT. The rearrangement links TRBV15 to TRBJ1-3; possibly TRBD1 for D (6 bases). This CDR3 spans 16 amino acids. Germline values: CDR1 LNHNV, CDR2 YYDKDF (reference sequence). V shed 1 base and J shed 0 bases, with 10 bases lying between them.

The chain links TRBV6-6 to TRBJ1-4; a weak D match, TRBD1 (6 bases). The CDR3 runs to 15 residues. Germline CDR1 and CDR2: MNHNY and SVGAGI (reference sequence). Trimming pared 0 bases from V and 8 bases from J, leaving 13 bases between. The CDR3 DNA sequence: TGTGCCAGCAGTTACTCAACCAGGGGAGAAGAAAAACTGTTTTTT. Residues: CASSYSTRGEEKLFF.

Ten or more counts support this clonotype. The V and J genes are TRBV6-5 and TRBJ1-1; D gene unclear. The CDR3 length is 13 residues. CDR1 and CDR2 (germline): MNHEY, SVGAGI. The V end lost 2 bases, the J end lost 1 base, and 5 bases lay between the germline ends. CDR3 amino acids: CASSYTGNTEAFF. The DNA for the CDR3 is TGTGCCAGCAGTTACACGGGGAACACTGAAGCTTTCTTT.

Only a few counts were recorded for this clonotype. The J gene is TRBJ2-7, the V gene TRBV7-2, with D perhaps matching TRBD1 (6 bases). The ends were cut back, 8 bases at V and 3 bases at J, with 17 bases in the middle. CDR1 SGHTA and CDR2 FQGNSA come from the germline V gene. This CDR3 has 14 amino acids. The chain's CDR3 is CASAVGTRGYEQYF. The CDR3 nucleotides read TGTGCCAGCGCCGTCGGGACAAGGGGCTACGAGCAGTACTTC.

This clonotype was seen a few times. A much larger clone lies one base from this, so it may be a read error. V is TRBV7-2 and J is TRBJ1-2; 7 bases map to TRBD1. CDR1 SGHTA and CDR2 FQGNSA come from the germline V gene. CDR3 length equals 14 residues. CDR3 sequence reads: CASSLGQTGNGCTF. The CDR3 region has the DNA TGTGCCAGCAGCTTGGGGCAGACAGGGAATGGCTGCACCTTC.

V and J are TRBV28 and TRBJ1-4; D perhaps matches TRBD1 (5 bases). V lost 3 bases and J 8 bases, leaving 13 bases between the germline ends. The V gene's germline CDR1 is MDHEN and CDR2 SYDVKM. There are 14 residues in the CDR3. The CDR3 region is CASSFGGRREKLFF. The CDR3 DNA reads TGTGCCAGCAGTTTCGGGGGGAGAAGAGAAAAACTGTTTTTT.

This clonotype was seen a handful of times. The gene calls are TRBV15 and TRBJ2-5; D perhaps matches TRBD1 (5 bases). The DNA matches TRBJ2-7 better at its end, which makes the J call doubtful. CDR1 and CDR2 (germline): LNHNV, YYDKDF (reference sequence). The CDR3 runs to 15 residues. CDR3 residues: CATSTQGVSSYEQYF. The CDR3 coding sequence is TGTGCCACCAGCACCCAGGGTGTAAGCTCCTACGAGCAGTACTTC.

This chain connects TRBV7-8 to TRBJ2-7; D is unresolved. Germline lookup yields CDR1 SGHVS and CDR2 FQNEAQ. CDR3 size: 15 residues. V lost 6 bases to trimming and J lost 3 bases, with 18 bases between them. The CDR3 DNA sequence: TGTGCCAGCAGTGATCATGAAGGGCCGCTCTACGAGCAGTACTTC. Protein: CASSDHEGPLYEQYF.

This clonotype turned up a few times. The chain is built from TRBV2 and TRBJ2-5; tentatively, D is TRBD1 or TRBD2 (5 bases each). CDR3 length: 15 amino acids. The germline V gene encodes CDR1 SNHLY and CDR2 FYNNEI. Trimming pared 8 bases from V and 5 bases from J, leaving 21 bases between. The CDR3 reads CASLEDGTARETQYF. CDR3 nucleotide sequence: TGTGCCAGCCTCGAAGACGGGACGGCACGGGAGACCCAGTACTTC.